This T cell receptor beta chain was found in a study of CD8+CD57+ T cells in acquired aplastic anemia. Study-level background: Yields of DNA that came from sorted CD4+ and CD8+ cells averaged about 3.5 ug. Findings and caveats of the study: Comparison of patients with controls identified about 27 shared CD8+ CDR3 sequences.

Germline loops: CDR1 DFQATT, CDR2 SNEGSKA (reference sequence). The ends were cut back, 6 bases at V and 4 bases at J, with 18 bases in the middle. The CDR3 contains 14 residues. Genomic DNA constituted the template upon which TCR beta VDJ and CDR3 profiling was performed. One entry per CDR3 protein results from TCRdb running MiXCR on the reads. The sample contains roughly 61,000 distinct CDR3 sequences, around 50% of which appear only once. This clonotype was seen at least ten times. The antigen remains undetermined. The sequenced sample was sorted CD4+, CD8+, or CD8+CD57+ T cells (not recorded which) from PBMCs. The chain uses TRBV20-1 and TRBJ1-2; D is perhaps TRBD1 (6 bases). The receptor was isolated from a human donor in good health, serving as a control. CDR3 in amino acids: CSATFEGVVYGYTF. The CDR3 coding sequence is TGCAGTGCCACCTTTGAGGGGGTAGTCTATGGCTACACCTTC.